This TCR beta chain was profiled in a study of T cells after yellow fever vaccination. The CDR3 is made up of 17 amino acids. The V and J ends lost 6 bases and 1 base respectively, with 19 bases between them. This clonotype appeared many times. Antigen unknown. The authors made TCR cDNA by 5'RACE template switching, adding a universal primer site and UMIs. TCRdb passed the 5' RACE reads through MiXCR, listing each CDR3 protein once. The sample has 400,000 or so distinct CDR3 sequences; roughly 11% are singletons. Whole-study results and caveats: The secondary T-cell response peaked on day 5, not day 15, but was weaker. Across the CD4 and CD8 compartments, a small share of clonotypes was present in both.

The chain couples TRBV12-3 or TRBV12-4 to TRBJ1-5; D might be TRBD1 (5 bases). This sequence was found in a man aged 18-30 years who received the YFV17D yellow fever vaccine. This specimen was PBMCs, taken on the day of the first yellow fever vaccination. CDR3 sequence: CASRQNTGGSSNQPQHF. The CDR3 DNA follows: TGTGCCAGCAGGCAAAATACGGGGGGAAGCAGCAATCAGCCCCAGCATTTT.